This entry describes one T cell receptor beta chain. Its antigen has not been determined. Base quality data are lacking; no much larger clone is found one base away. These data belong to a study of blood T cell repertoires in COVID-19 (dated by TCRdb to about 2020). Background on the whole study: Samples covering the acute and convalescent phases of COVID-19 were provided by collaborators in the United States, Italy and Spain. The material from the prospective study consisted of cDNA or gDNA derived from T cells, B-cell-depleted T cells, or PBMCs. HLA class I and class II types, where available, came from metadata supplied by the sample provider rather than from assay-based typing. The dataset comprised deeply sampled blood TCRbeta repertoires from subjects exposed to, actively infected with, or recovered from COVID-19. The repertoires were released in a freely available public database meant as a resource for research on the immune response to SARS-CoV-2. The samples were drawn from two sources: the first 160 participants of the ongoing ImmuneRACE study, and approximately 1,300 subjects contributed by 6 global collaborators. A de-identified subject ID, COVID-19 status, age in years and sex were almost always included in the sample metadata.

The germline V end is reduced by 3 bases and the J end by 4 bases; junction bases left unmatched: 5. The CDR3 has 15 amino acids, counting the end cysteine and phenylalanine. Just the 45-base CDR3 DNA is kept, in frame starting at base 1. Based on the germline V gene, the CDR1 and CDR2 sequences are SGHTA and FQGTGA. Each collaborating institution followed its own protocols to collect whole blood in K2EDTA tubes. For TCRbeta analysis, collaborators shipped samples as frozen whole blood, isolated PBMCs, or DNA extracted from either of those sample types. Paper-wide results and their limitations: The quantity of clinical and demographic metadata differed by source and by participant and was supplied without curation.

TCRbeta CDR3 regions were amplified from genomic DNA using the immunoSEQ Assay, a bias-controlled multiplex PCR. In the paper's pipeline: Within the assay, amplification of reference gene primers was used to estimate how many nucleated cells each sample contained. Sequence reads were collapsed and filtered to measure the absolute abundance of every unique TCRbeta CDR3 rearrangement. For each sample, productive Simpson clonality was calculated as the square root of Simpson's diversity index across productive rearrangements. TCRdb stores this immuneACCESS table with in-frame sequences only. Part of the clones is absent; in the studies checked, under half of the shortfall reflects unresolved V genes, and no reason is known for the rest. V and J calls and clone size are as listed in that table; D and trimming were resolved from the DNA. This sample has about 120,000 clones in its table, and more than 75% of those were observed once. Together, the top ten hold 25% to 35% of the sample.

This TCR came from a woman in her seventies with acute or convalescent COVID-19. The V and J genes are TRBV7-3 and TRBJ2-3; a stretch of 9 junction bases matches TRBD1. What was sequenced was peripheral blood. Here the CDR3 is given as CASSLGDRDADTQYF. The nucleotides read TGTGCCAGCAGCTTGGGGGACAGGGACGCAGATACGCAGTATTTT.